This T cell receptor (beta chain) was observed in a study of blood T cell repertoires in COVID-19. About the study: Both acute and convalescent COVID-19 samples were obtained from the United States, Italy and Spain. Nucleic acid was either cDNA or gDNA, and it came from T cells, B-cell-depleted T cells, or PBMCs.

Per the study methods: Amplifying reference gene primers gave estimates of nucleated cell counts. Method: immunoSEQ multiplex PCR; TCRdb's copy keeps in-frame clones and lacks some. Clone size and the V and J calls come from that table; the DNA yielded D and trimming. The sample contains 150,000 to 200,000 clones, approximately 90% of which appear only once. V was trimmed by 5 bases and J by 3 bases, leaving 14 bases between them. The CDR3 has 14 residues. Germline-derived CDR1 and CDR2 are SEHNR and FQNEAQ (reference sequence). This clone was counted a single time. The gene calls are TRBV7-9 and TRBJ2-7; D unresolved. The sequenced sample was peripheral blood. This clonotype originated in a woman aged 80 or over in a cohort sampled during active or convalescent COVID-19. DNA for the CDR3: TGTGCCAGCAGCCAAGCCCAACCAAACTACGAGCAGTACTTC. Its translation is CASSQAQPNYEQYF.